Presented here are 32 T cell receptor beta chains from one specimen sequenced in a study of T cell responses to AZD1222 COVID-19 vaccine. Sequencing used immunoSEQ multiplex PCR; TCRdb keeps in-frame clones, though not all of them. The table records about 84,000 clones, approximately 83% of them present only once. The source was peripheral blood, collected 28 days after the second AZD1222 dose. The receptors originated from an adult who received the AZD1222 COVID-19 vaccine.

About this clone: This sample includes further DNA sequences coding for the same CDR3. This chain uses TRBV9 with TRBJ1-1, with 7 bases that match TRBD1. V lost 0 bases and J lost 4; bases outside the gene matches: 3. This CDR3 contains 14 residues. Germline loops: CDR1 SGDLS, CDR2 YYNGEE. CDR3 region: CASSVAAGGTEAFF. The DNA of the CDR3 is TGTGCCAGCAGCGTAGCAGCAGGGGGCACTGAAGCTTTCTTT. The full variable domain, its missing parts supplied by reference TRBV9 and TRBJ1-1, is DSGVTQTPKHLITATGQRVTLRCSPRSGDLSVYWYQQSLDQGLQFLIQYYNGEERAKGNILERFSAQQFPDLHSELNLSSLELGDSALYFCASSVAAGGTEAFFGQGTRLTVV.

The chain carries TRBV19 and TRBJ1-2; a possible D gene is TRBD1 (6 bases). In germline, CDR1 is LNHDA, CDR2 SQIVND (reference sequence). V was shortened by 4 bases and J by 0 bases, with 12 bases between the two germline ends. The CDR3 totals 15 residues. CDR3 bases: TGTGCCAGTAGTACCTCAGGGGCCTCTAACTATGGCTACACCTTC. Translated, it gives CASSTSGASNYGYTF.

The chain is built from TRBV12-3 or TRBV12-4 and TRBJ2-7; unclear D gene. Trimming shortened V by 5 bases and J by 7 bases, and 12 bases separated the two germline ends. The length of the CDR3 is 12 residues. This CDR3 is CASSASSFEQYF. The DNA for the CDR3 is TGTGCCAGCAGTGCTAGTAGTTTTGAGCAGTACTTC.

This rearrangement joins TRBV5-4 to TRBJ1-4, with D possibly being TRBD1 (5 bases). Trimming took 3 bases from V and 8 from J, leaving 23 bases between them. Germline V gives CDR1 SGHNT, CDR2 YYREEE (reference sequence). The CDR3 totals 17 residues. Here the CDR3 reads CASSSGGGLSIKEKLFF. The CDR3 nucleotides read TGTGCCAGCAGCTCGGGCGGGGGTTTGTCGATTAAGGAAAAACTGTTTTTT.

This chain links TRBV3-1 (or the pseudogene TRBV3-2) with TRBJ2-7; no clear D gene. CDR1 is LGHDT, CDR2 YNNKEL, per germline (reference sequence). This CDR3 is built from 16 residues. V shed 4 bases and J shed 0 bases, with 16 bases lying between them. CDR3 DNA sequence: TGTGCCAGCAGCCTCGCCCCTACAGTAGACTCCTACGAGCAGTACTTC. Translated: CASSLAPTVDSYEQYF.

V and J are TRBV21-1 and TRBJ2-7; the table gives TRBD1 as D, unverified against the DNA. TRBV21-1 constitutes a pseudogene. The CDR3 has 16 residues. CDR3 DNA: TGTGCCAGCAGCAAAGACCCAGGGTTTCCCTCCTACGAGCAGTACTTC. It yields the protein CASSKDPGFPSYEQYF.

This chain joins TRBV7-3 and TRBJ2-3, with 14 bases matching TRBD2. V lost 5 bases to trimming and J lost 4 bases; unmatched junction nucleotides: 8. Germline lookup yields CDR1 SGHTA and CDR2 FQGTGA. The CDR3 is made up of 17 amino acids. The CDR3 loop reads CASSLGTSGSRADTQYF. CDR3 bases: TGTGCCAGCAGCCTGGGGACTAGCGGGAGTAGAGCAGATACGCAGTATTTT. Variable domain in full (rest from reference TRBV7-3 and TRBJ2-3): GAGVSQTPSNKVTEKGKYVELRCDPISGHTALYWYRQSLGQGPEFLIYFQGTGAADDSGLPNDRFFAVRPEGSVSTLKIQRTERGDSAVYLCASSLGTSGSRADTQYFGPGTRLTVL.

The chain carries TRBV27 and TRBJ2-4; a weak D match, TRBD2 (6 bases). There are 13 residues in the CDR3. Germline V CDR1 and CDR2: MNHEY, SMNVEV (reference sequence). Deletions cut 3 bases from V and 6 bases from J, with 9 bases between. The CDR3 DNA reads TGTGCCAGCAGTTTGGGACTGGGAAACATTCAGTACTTC. This codes for CASSLGLGNIQYF.

The chain joins TRBV19 to TRBJ2-2; tentatively, D is TRBD2 (5 bases). This CDR3 has 14 amino acids. Trimming shortened V by 6 bases and J by 3 bases, and 11 bases separated the two germline ends. Germline V lookup: CDR1 LNHDA, CDR2 SQIVND (reference sequence). The CDR3 is CASRDFGDTGELFF. CDR3 in DNA: TGTGCCAGTAGGGACTTCGGTGACACCGGGGAGCTGTTTTTT.

This clone occurred many times. V usage is TRBV19 and J usage is TRBJ1-5; D gene unclear. The germline V gene has CDR1 LNHDA and CDR2 SQIVND (reference sequence). There are 14 residues in the CDR3. The V end lost 4 bases, the J end lost 0 bases, and 7 bases lay between the germline ends. CDR3 nucleotide sequence: TGTGCCAGTAGTAAAGACAATAGCAATCAGCCCCAGCATTTT. This gives the protein CASSKDNSNQPQHF.

Only one count was recorded for this clone. The gene calls are TRBV7-9 and TRBJ2-3; D possibly corresponds to TRBD1 (6 bases). V was clipped by 3 bases and J by 4 bases, with 8 bases between them. The CDR3 contains 13 residues. In germline, CDR1 is SEHNR, CDR2 FQNEAQ (reference sequence). CDR3 loop: CASSLAGADTQYF. Written as DNA, the CDR3 is TGTGCCAGCAGCTTGGCAGGGGCAGATACGCAGTATTTT.

The chain is built from TRBV6-4 and TRBJ2-1; D is possibly TRBD2 (5 bases). Looked up from germline, CDR1 is MRHNA and CDR2 is SNTAGT. The CDR3 totals 15 residues. Trimming left V 0 bases short and J 10 bases short, with 16 bases between. CDR3 nucleotide sequence: TGTGCCAGCAGTGACTCCCACCTAGCTGTTCGGGAGCAGTTCTTC. This sequence encodes CASSDSHLAVREQFF.

The chain recombines TRBV9 with TRBJ2-3; 8 nucleotides match TRBD2. This CDR3 has 19 residues. Germline trimming cut 3 bases from V and 0 bases from J; bases unmatched to any gene: 15. Germline V CDR1 and CDR2: SGDLS, YYNGEE. Written as DNA, the CDR3 is TGTGCCAGCAGCGCGCCAATTGGAGGCGCGGGGGGTAGCACAGATACGCAGTATTTT. Its protein is CASSAPIGGAGGSTDTQYF.

This clone was seen only a few times. The chain has TRBV10-3 and TRBJ1-5; D might be TRBD1 (6 bases). In germline, CDR1 is ENHRY, CDR2 SYGVKD. The CDR3 loop spans 14 amino acids. The V and J ends lost 4 bases and 6 bases respectively, with 13 bases between them. The CDR3, as DNA: TGTGCCATCAGTGGAACAGGGAAGGGTCAGCCCCAGCATTTT. Its translation: CAISGTGKGQPQHF.

The chain uses TRBV21-1 and TRBJ2-1; the table's D call, TRBD2, was not checked against the DNA. TRBV21-1 is listed as a pseudogene. The CDR3 is 20 amino acids. DNA for the CDR3: TGTGCCAGCAGCAAAGCGCTTTATGGGGACTCCCCGGAGAGGGACAATGAGCAGTTCTTC. Translated: CASSKALYGDSPERDNEQFF.

V and J are TRBV3-1 (or the pseudogene TRBV3-2) and TRBJ2-6; D is undetermined. V lost 0 bases, J lost 1 base, and 1 base lay in between. Germline V gives CDR1 LGHDT, CDR2 YNNKEL (reference sequence). The CDR3 has 14 residues. CDR3 residues: CASSQDSGANVLTF. For the CDR3, the DNA is TGTGCCAGCAGCCAAGATTCTGGGGCCAACGTCCTGACTTTC.

The rearrangement links TRBV18 to TRBJ1-2, with D hard to call. The V gene lost 3 bases and the J gene lost 6 bases, with 11 bases spanning the gap. CDR1 and CDR2 (germline): KGHSH, LQKENI. The CDR3 has 13 amino acids. The CDR3 is CASSPLEENGYTF. CDR3 coding DNA: TGTGCCAGCTCACCTCTCGAAGAGAATGGCTACACCTTC.

The chain combines TRBV12-3 or TRBV12-4 with TRBJ2-3; no clear D gene. The CDR3 contains 13 residues. V lost 3 bases and J lost 1, with 5 bases in between. CDR3 bases: TGTGCCAGCAGTTTTTTCGGCACAGATACGCAGTATTTT. It translates to CASSFFGTDTQYF.

This clone appeared a single time. CDR3 DNA: TGTGCCAGCAGCTTAATAAAAGATGGCTACACCTTC. It yields the protein CASSLIKDGYTF. This chain uses TRBV7-8 with TRBJ1-2; D is unclear. The V gene's germline CDR1 is SGHVS and CDR2 FQNEAQ. The CDR3 consists of 12 residues. The V end was cut by 2 bases, the J end by 6 bases, with 7 bases between.

The chain couples TRBV28 to TRBJ1-5; D remains unclear. The CDR3 is 20 residues long. Germline CDR1 MDHEN, CDR2 SYDVKM. The V and J ends lost 3 bases and 0 bases respectively, with 24 bases between them. The CDR3 region has the DNA TGTGCCAGCAGTTTGATGGCAGCCTCTATCGCGGTATATAGCAATCAGCCCCAGCATTTT. Translation gives CASSLMAASIAVYSNQPQHF.

The chain employs TRBV10-3 and TRBJ2-1; D perhaps matches TRBD2 (6 bases). From germline, CDR1 is ENHRY and CDR2 SYGVKD. The length of the CDR3 is 13 residues. Trimming stripped 10 bases from V and 3 bases from J, with 13 bases between. The CDR3 DNA follows: TGTGCCAGCGCGGGACCGAGCTACAATGAGCAGTTCTTC. Translation: CASAGPSYNEQFF.

As DNA, the CDR3 is TGCAGCGTTGAAGGGACAGATACAACTAATGAAAAACTGTTTTTT. This sequence encodes CSVEGTDTTNEKLFF. The rearrangement uses TRBV29-1 and TRBJ1-4, with D possibly matching TRBD1 (6 bases). The CDR3 is 15 residues long. V shed 1 base and J shed 0 bases, with 9 bases lying between them. The germline V gene has CDR1 SQVTM and CDR2 ANQGSEA.

Judged by abundance, this clone is medium-sized. For the CDR3, the DNA is TGTGCCACCAGTGACAGAGACAGCCGGGACACTGAAGCTTTCTTT. This sequence encodes CATSDRDSRDTEAFF. The chain couples TRBV24-1 to TRBJ1-1; tentatively, D is TRBD1 (5 bases). Germline V CDR1 and CDR2: KGHDR, SFDVKD. The length of the CDR3 is 15 residues. With 4 bases removed from V and 3 bases from J, the gap between germline ends came to 14 bases.

The chain recombines TRBV10-3 with TRBJ1-1, with TRBD1 matching over 8 bases. The germline gives CDR1 ENHRY, CDR2 SYGVKD. The CDR3 runs 15 residues. V gave up 4 bases and J gave up 0 bases; unmatched junction bases: 4. The CDR3 DNA reads as TGTGCCATCAGTGGAAGACAGGGGTTGAACACTGAAGCTTTCTTT. As protein: CAISGRQGLNTEAFF.

This clone appeared once. The chain uses TRBV14 and TRBJ1-1, with a possible D match to TRBD1 (5 bases). Germline V CDR1 and CDR2: SGHDN, FVKESK. With 0 bases removed from V and 6 bases from J, the gap between germline ends came to 8 bases. The CDR3 runs 13 residues. The CDR3 DNA follows: TGTGCCAGCAGCCAAGATGCCAGGGCTGAAGCTTTCTTT. Translation gives CASSQDARAEAFF.

The chain uses TRBV5-1 and TRBJ1-1, with 8 bases fitting TRBD1. The CDR3 runs to 14 residues. Germline CDR1 is SGHRS and CDR2 is YFSETQ. Trimming at V came to 4 bases and at J to 4 bases, leaving 6 bases not matched to a gene. The CDR3 DNA is TGCGCCAGCAGCGAAAGGGACAGGACCACTGAAGCTTTCTTT. Protein: CASSERDRTTEAFF.

The chain has TRBV9 and TRBJ2-2, with D possibly TRBD2 on 6 matching bases. Germline V gives CDR1 SGDLS, CDR2 YYNGEE. Between the trimmed V and J ends, which lost 3 bases and 5 bases, there was a span of 17 bases. The CDR3 spans 16 residues. In nucleotides, the CDR3 is TGTGCCAGCAGCGCTAGTACGGGACTCAATACCGGGGAGCTGTTTTTT. Protein sequence: CASSASTGLNTGELFF.

Written as DNA, the CDR3 is TGTGCCTGGAGCCTAGGGCGGGAGCAGTTCTTC. This gives the protein CAWSLGREQFF. The rearrangement links TRBV30 to TRBJ2-1; D gene ambiguous. The V end was cut by 3 bases, the J end by 10 bases, with 10 bases between. In germline, CDR1 is GTSNPN, CDR2 SVGIG (reference sequence). The CDR3 runs 11 residues.

The CDR3 loop reads CASSLLAIANYGYTF. The CDR3, as DNA: TGTGCCAGCAGCCTCTTAGCGATCGCAAACTATGGCTACACCTTC. The gene calls are TRBV7-2 and TRBJ1-2; D not resolved. The V and J ends lost 5 bases and 2 bases respectively, with 15 bases between them. The CDR3 spans 15 residues. Per germline, CDR1 SGHTA and CDR2 FQGNSA.

The rearrangement uses TRBV6-4 and TRBJ1-1; D gene ambiguous. Trimming shortened V by 6 bases and J by 5 bases, and 10 bases separated the two germline ends. Germline V lookup: CDR1 MRHNA, CDR2 SNTAGT. The CDR3 has 12 residues. CDR3 in DNA: TGTGCCAGCAGGTTGACGGGGACTGAAGCTTTCTTT. Translation: CASRLTGTEAFF.

This chain joins TRBV19 and TRBJ2-7; D is ambiguous. Trimming removed 4 bases from V and 1 base from J, with 5 bases in between. The CDR3 covers 12 residues. CDR1 LNHDA and CDR2 SQIVND come from the germline V gene (reference sequence). The CDR3 sequence is CASSSLSYEQYF. CDR3 DNA: TGTGCCAGTAGTAGTTTGTCCTACGAGCAGTACTTC.

The V call is TRBV28, the J call TRBJ2-5, with a tentative D call TRBD2 (6 bases). This CDR3 has 12 residues. In germline, CDR1 is MDHEN, CDR2 SYDVKM. V dropped 6 bases and J dropped 9 bases, with 14 bases sitting between them. This CDR3 reads CASRGRGGAQYF. The CDR3 DNA is TGTGCCAGCAGGGGGAGAGGAGGGGCCCAGTACTTC.